Listed here are 30 T cell receptor beta chains from one sample, sequenced in a study of cytomegalovirus exposure and HLA in healthy donors. PCR involved 60 Vbeta and 13 Jbeta primers. The protocol was immunoSEQ multiplex PCR, while the TCRdb copy is restricted to in-frame clones and leaves out a portion. The table includes about 180,000 clones, 75% to 85% detected once. The sample consisted of PBMCs. Every receptor here comes from a man in his thirties or forties in good health and CMV-seropositive.

This rearrangement joins TRBV2 to TRBJ1-6; D possibly corresponds to TRBD1 (6 bases). Germline CDR1 SNHLY, CDR2 FYNNEI. V shed 1 base and J shed 3 bases, with 7 bases lying between them. The length of the CDR3 is 15 residues. The CDR3 DNA reads as TGTGCCAGCAGTGAAGGGACAGTCTATAATTCACCCCTCCACTTT. It yields the protein CASSEGTVYNSPLHF.

The chain uses TRBV4-3 and TRBJ2-1; 12 bases are shared with TRBD2. With 2 bases clipped from V and 9 bases from J, the junction kept 5 bases outside the gene matches. This CDR3 spans 15 amino acids. CDR1 and CDR2 from the germline V gene are LGHNA and YSLEER. The CDR3 protein is CASSQTSGGRGEQFF. CDR3 coding DNA: TGCGCCAGCAGCCAAACTAGCGGGGGGCGTGGTGAGCAGTTCTTC.

The J gene is TRBJ2-3, the V gene TRBV27; TRBD2 agrees at 12 bases. Germline CDR1 is MNHEY and CDR2 is SMNVEV (reference sequence). V was clipped by 2 bases and J by 6 bases; unmatched bases: 6. The CDR3 consists of 16 residues. CDR3 amino acids: CASSLRLAGDFDTQYF. The CDR3 DNA reads as TGTGCCAGCAGTTTACGACTAGCGGGAGATTTCGATACGCAGTATTTT.

This clone was detected only a few times. This sequence joins TRBV15 and TRBJ2-1; 9 bases are shared with TRBD2. Per the germline V gene, CDR1 is LNHNV and CDR2 is YYDKDF (reference sequence). The CDR3 covers 14 residues. Germline trimming cut 4 bases from V and 7 bases from J; bases unmatched to any gene: 5. CDR3 protein: CATSIGGGVNEQFF. The CDR3 bases are TGTGCCACCAGCATCGGCGGGGGGGTGAATGAGCAGTTCTTC.

This rearrangement joins TRBV6-4 to TRBJ2-3, with D possibly matching TRBD1 (6 bases). There are 15 residues in the CDR3. The germline V gene encodes CDR1 MRHNA and CDR2 SNTAGT. V dropped 5 bases and J dropped 4 bases, with 16 bases sitting between them. For the CDR3, the DNA is TGTGCCAGCAGTCAGGACAGTGTTCAGGCAGATACGCAGTATTTT. This sequence encodes CASSQDSVQADTQYF.

The chain recombines TRBV4-2 with TRBJ2-3; the D gene is possibly TRBD2 (6 bases). The germline V and J ends were trimmed by 4 bases and 0 bases, with 23 bases remaining between them. Germline V CDR1 and CDR2: LGHNA, YNFKEQ. The CDR3 spans 19 residues. The CDR3 DNA sequence: TGTGCCAGCAGCCTCGGCGGGACGGGGACCTACTCTAGCACAGATACGCAGTATTTT. Protein sequence: CASSLGGTGTYSSTDTQYF.

This sequence joins TRBV2 and TRBJ2-7; a weak D match, TRBD2 (6 bases). From germline, CDR1 is SNHLY and CDR2 FYNNEI. V was trimmed by 2 bases and J by 3 bases, leaving 11 bases between them. The CDR3 is 14 residues long. The CDR3: CASSESTSYYEQYF. CDR3 bases: TGTGCCAGCAGTGAATCGACTAGTTACTACGAGCAGTACTTC.

This clone was recorded once. The chain combines TRBV19 with TRBJ1-5; 7 bases align to TRBD1. The CDR3 loop spans 17 amino acids. Germline V gives CDR1 LNHDA, CDR2 SQIVND (reference sequence). V dropped 1 base and J dropped 3; count of bases not matched to a gene: 9. CDR3 bases: TGTGCCAGTAGTATAGGTCGGGACAGCCACCACAATCAGCCCCAGCATTTT. Protein: CASSIGRDSHHNQPQHF.

A word on this clone: The junction does not match germline at one end; this may be a read error. The V gene is TRBV29-1, the J gene TRBJ2-3; TRBD1 agrees at 7 bases. Germline CDR1 SQVTM, CDR2 ANQGSEA. This CDR3 is built from 13 residues. The CDR3 DNA reads TGCAGCGCTGAAGACAGGGTTTCAGATACGCAGTATTTT. It codes for CSAEDRVSDTQYF.

The chain carries TRBV11-2 and TRBJ1-5; D is uncertain. The V and J ends lost 1 base and 4 bases respectively, with 20 bases between them. The CDR3 contains 18 residues. CDR1 SGHAT and CDR2 FQNNGV come from the germline V gene. DNA of the CDR3: TGTGCCAGCAGCTTAGTGGATCGGGAGGGCCGAGGAAATCAGCCCCAGCATTTT. Amino acid sequence: CASSLVDREGRGNQPQHF. The complete variable domain, with remaining parts taken from reference TRBV11-2 and TRBJ1-5, reads EAGVAQSPRYKIIEKRQSVAFWCNPISGHATLYWYQQILGQGPKLLIQFQNNGVVDDSQLPKDRFSAERLKGVDSTLKIQPAKLEDSAVYLCASSLVDREGRGNQPQHFGDGTRLSIL.

The J gene is TRBJ1-4, the V gene TRBV30; the match to TRBD1 covers 7 bases. This CDR3 has 14 amino acids. Unmatched junction bases numbered 9, after V lost 3 bases and J lost 8 bases. Germline V gene sequence: CDR1 GTSNPN, CDR2 SVGIG (reference sequence). As DNA, the CDR3 is TGTGCCTGGAGCGACCAGGGGGTAGGGGAAAAACTGTTTTTT. Translation gives CAWSDQGVGEKLFF.

The V and J genes are TRBV4-1 and TRBJ2-2; TRBD2 aligns across 12 bases. CDR1 is MGHRA and CDR2 is YSYEKL in the germline V gene. Trimming at V came to 5 bases and at J to 4 bases, leaving 14 bases not matched to a gene. This CDR3 contains 19 residues. The CDR3 bases are TGCGCCAGCAGCTATAAAAGGACTAGCGGGATCGGAGGCACCGGGGAGCTGTTTTTT. It specifies CASSYKRTSGIGGTGELFF.

The chain employs TRBV7-8 and TRBJ2-3; 10 positions match TRBD2. Trimming cost V 6 bases and J 6 bases; bases outside gene matches: 9. The germline V gene encodes CDR1 SGHVS and CDR2 FQNEAQ. The CDR3 has 15 residues. The CDR3 DNA follows: TGTGCCAGCAGTTCTTCTAGCGGGAGAATCGATACGCAGTATTTT. Amino acid sequence: CASSSSSGRIDTQYF.

This clone has just one count. V is TRBV6-1 and J is TRBJ1-4; possibly TRBD1 for D (5 bases). Germline loops: CDR1 MNHNS, CDR2 SASEGT. Trimming shortened V by 6 bases and J by 8 bases, and 13 bases separated the two germline ends. This CDR3 comprises 13 residues. The CDR3 region is CASRPGGGEKLFF. CDR3 in DNA: TGTGCCAGCAGGCCCGGGGGTGGGGAAAAACTGTTTTTT.

V is TRBV5-1 and J is TRBJ2-7, with 10 bases aligning to TRBD1. V shed 4 bases and J 2 bases; nucleotides not matched to a gene: 6. Germline V lookup: CDR1 SGHRS, CDR2 YFSETQ. This CDR3 has 15 residues. DNA of the CDR3: TGCGCCAGCAGCCCCGGACAGGGGGTCACCTACGAGCAGTACTTC. Translation: CASSPGQGVTYEQYF.

This chain joins TRBV2 and TRBJ1-5; D is uncertain. V lost 5 bases, J lost 0 bases, and 8 bases lay in between. The V gene's germline CDR1 is SNHLY and CDR2 FYNNEI. This CDR3 comprises 14 residues. The CDR3 nucleotides read TGTGCCAGCAGTTTAGTCTATAGCAATCAGCCCCAGCATTTT. It codes for CASSLVYSNQPQHF.

This clone was detected only once. The chain is built from TRBV5-1 and TRBJ1-2; TRBD1 agrees at 10 bases. This CDR3 region has 15 residues. Germline-derived CDR1 and CDR2 are SGHRS and YFSETQ. V lost 4 bases, J lost 5 bases, and 8 bases stayed unmatched. CDR3 bases: TGCGCCAGCAGCGCCCGACAGGGGGCCGGTTATGGCTACACCTTC. Residues: CASSARQGAGYGYTF. Using reference TRBV5-1 and TRBJ1-2 for the parts outside the CDR3, the full variable domain is KAGVTQTPRYLIKTRGQQVTLSCSPISGHRSVSWYQQTPGQGLQFLFEYFSETQRNKGNFPGRFSGRQFSNSRSEMNVSTLELGDSALYLCASSARQGAGYGYTFGSGTRLTVV.

This clone was counted a few times. The chain employs TRBV27 and TRBJ1-1, with a tentative D call TRBD1 (5 bases). Germline CDR1 MNHEY, CDR2 SMNVEV (reference sequence). Trimming took off 6 bases at V and 4 bases at J, with 9 bases between the two ends. The CDR3 runs to 12 residues. The CDR3 here is CASREGSTEAFF. CDR3 coding DNA: TGTGCCAGCAGGGAGGGGTCCACTGAAGCTTTCTTT.

The gene calls are TRBV7-9 and TRBJ2-7; tentatively, D is TRBD2 (6 bases). With 1 base removed from V and 2 bases from J, the gap between germline ends came to 24 bases. The CDR3 is 19 amino acids. Germline assignment: CDR1 SEHNR and CDR2 FQNEAQ (reference sequence). CDR3 coding DNA: TGTGCCAGCAGCTTAGGGGGAGCTTGGAGCGGGCGGGTACCCTACGAGCAGTACTTC. The encoded protein is CASSLGGAWSGRVPYEQYF.

V and J are TRBV6-1 and TRBJ1-6, with D possibly TRBD1 on 5 matching bases. Germline V gene sequence: CDR1 MNHNS, CDR2 SASEGT. The CDR3 contains 14 residues. V lost 7 bases and J 7 bases, leaving 14 bases between the germline ends. The CDR3 region has the DNA TGTGCCAGCACTTTCGACAGAATAAATTCACCCCTCCACTTT. As protein: CASTFDRINSPLHF.

The chain uses TRBV15 and TRBJ1-2; possibly TRBD1 for D (5 bases). This CDR3 is built from 14 residues. The V gene's germline CDR1 is LNHNV and CDR2 YYDKDF (reference sequence). Deletions cut 5 bases from V and 1 base from J, with 11 bases between. CDR3 amino acids: CATSLDRINYGYTF. In DNA form, the CDR3 reads TGTGCCACCAGCCTCGACAGAATTAACTATGGCTACACCTTC.

The genes are TRBV27 and TRBJ2-1; TRBD1 aligns across 10 bases. With V trimmed by 6 bases and J by 2 bases, 13 bases remained unmatched. Germline V CDR1 and CDR2: MNHEY, SMNVEV (reference sequence). The CDR3 is 18 residues long. DNA for the CDR3: TGTGCCAGCAGGGGGACAGGGGTGGTAGCGGGAACCTACAATGAGCAGTTCTTC. Its translation is CASRGTGVVAGTYNEQFF.

This chain's CDR3 is CASTVRGSHEQFF. The CDR3 coding sequence is TGTGCCAGCACCGTTCGGGGGTCCCATGAGCAGTTCTTC. This sequence joins TRBV11-3 and TRBJ2-1, with a possible D match to TRBD2 (6 bases). The CDR3 spans 13 residues. Germline CDR1 SGHNT, CDR2 YENEEA. Trimming left V 7 bases short and J 8 bases short, with 15 bases between.

V and J are TRBV7-2 and TRBJ1-1; D is possibly TRBD1 (5 bases). V lost 5 bases and J 4 bases, leaving 17 bases between the germline ends. The CDR3 has 15 residues. Per the germline V gene, CDR1 is SGHTA and CDR2 is FQGNSA. The CDR3 here is CASSRAAGPGTEAFF. Written as DNA, the CDR3 is TGTGCCAGCAGCAGGGCCGCAGGGCCCGGCACTGAAGCTTTCTTT. Full variable domain (outside the CDR3, taken from reference TRBV7-2 and TRBJ1-1): GAGVSQSPSNKVTEKGKDVELRCDPISGHTALYWYRQSLGQGLEFLIYFQGNSAPDKSGLPSDRFSAERTGGSVSTLTIQRTQQEDSAVYLCASSRAAGPGTEAFFGQGTRLTVV.

The rearrangement links TRBV5-1 to TRBJ2-3; 7 nucleotides match TRBD1. Germline CDR1 SGHRS, CDR2 YFSETQ. The CDR3 covers 15 residues. V dropped 2 bases and J dropped 3; count of bases not matched to a gene: 6. The chain's CDR3 is CASSFSGTDTDTQYF. As DNA, the CDR3 is TGCGCCAGCAGCTTTTCTGGGACAGATACAGATACGCAGTATTTT.

The chain carries TRBV6-1 and TRBJ2-4, with TRBD1 as a possible D gene (5 bases). In germline, CDR1 is MNHNS, CDR2 SASEGT. V shed 6 bases and J shed 8 bases, with 14 bases lying between them. This CDR3 is 13 amino acids long. The CDR3 nucleotides read TGTGCCAGCAGAAAGGGTACAGGTGACATTCAGTACTTC. It specifies CASRKGTGDIQYF.

This CDR3 is CASSVTAYEQYF. The CDR3 coding sequence is TGCGCCAGCAGTGTTACCGCCTACGAGCAGTACTTC. The rearrangement links TRBV10-2 to TRBJ2-5; no clear D gene. With the DNA end fitting TRBJ2-7 better, the J assignment may be wrong. Germline CDR1 and CDR2: WSHSY and SAAADI. This CDR3 has 12 residues.

This chain uses TRBV19 with TRBJ2-7, with TRBD1 matching over 9 bases. The germline V gene encodes CDR1 LNHDA and CDR2 SQIVND (reference sequence). This CDR3 is built from 17 residues. The V gene end was trimmed by 5 bases and the J gene end by 3 bases; junction bases not matched to a gene: 14. This chain's CDR3 is CASSSGQGIGSNYEQYF. The CDR3 coding sequence is TGTGCCAGTAGTTCGGGACAGGGAATCGGCTCTAACTACGAGCAGTACTTC.

Only one count was recorded for this clone. The chain couples TRBV9 to TRBJ2-1; 7 positions agree with TRBD1. The CDR3 has 15 residues. The germline V gene encodes CDR1 SGDLS and CDR2 YYNGEE. V lost 1 base, J lost 5 bases, and 6 bases stayed unmatched. In DNA form, the CDR3 reads TGTGCCAGCAGCGTAAGACAGGGAGTGAACAATGAGCAGTTCTTC. Translating it yields CASSVRQGVNNEQFF.

The chain recombines TRBV2 with TRBJ2-2; TRBD2 matches at 8 bases. Germline V CDR1 and CDR2: SNHLY, FYNNEI. With V trimmed by 7 bases and J by 4 bases, 5 bases remained unmatched. The CDR3 totals 14 residues. DNA of the CDR3: TGTGCCAGCATGGAGCGGGAGTCCACCGGGGAGCTGTTTTTT. Translation gives CASMERESTGELFF.